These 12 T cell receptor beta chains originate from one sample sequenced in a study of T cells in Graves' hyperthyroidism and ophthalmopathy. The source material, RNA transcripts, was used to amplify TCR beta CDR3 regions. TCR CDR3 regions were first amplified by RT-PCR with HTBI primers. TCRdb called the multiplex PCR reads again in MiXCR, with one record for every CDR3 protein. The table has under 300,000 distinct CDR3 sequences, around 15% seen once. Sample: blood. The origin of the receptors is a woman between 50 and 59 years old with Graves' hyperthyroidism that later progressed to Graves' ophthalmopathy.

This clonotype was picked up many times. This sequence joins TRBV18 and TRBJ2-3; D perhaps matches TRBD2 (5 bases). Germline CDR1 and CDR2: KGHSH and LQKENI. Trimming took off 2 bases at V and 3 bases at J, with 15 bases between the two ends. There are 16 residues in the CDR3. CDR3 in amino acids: CASSPLGSGRTDTQYF. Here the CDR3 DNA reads TGTGCCAGCTCACCATTGGGCAGCGGCAGGACAGATACGCAGTATTTT.

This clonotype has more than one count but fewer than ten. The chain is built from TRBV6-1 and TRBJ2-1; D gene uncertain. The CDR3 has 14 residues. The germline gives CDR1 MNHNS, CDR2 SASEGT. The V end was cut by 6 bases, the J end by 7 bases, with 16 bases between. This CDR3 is CASSTLRNWNEQFF. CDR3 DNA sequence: TGTGCCAGCAGCACCCTCCGGAACTGGAATGAGCAGTTCTTC.

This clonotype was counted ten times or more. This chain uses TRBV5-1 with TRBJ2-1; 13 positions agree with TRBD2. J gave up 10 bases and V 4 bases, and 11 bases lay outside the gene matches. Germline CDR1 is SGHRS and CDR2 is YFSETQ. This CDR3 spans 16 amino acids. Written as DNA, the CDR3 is TGCGCCAGCAGCCTTTCGGGACTAGCGGGGATAGGAGAGCAGTTCTTC. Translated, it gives CASSLSGLAGIGEQFF.

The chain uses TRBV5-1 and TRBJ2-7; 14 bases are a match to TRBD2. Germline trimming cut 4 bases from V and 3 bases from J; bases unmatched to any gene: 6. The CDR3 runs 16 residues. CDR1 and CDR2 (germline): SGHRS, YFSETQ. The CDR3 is CASSLGTSGSVYEQYF. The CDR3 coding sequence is TGCGCCAGCAGCCTCGGGACTAGCGGGAGTGTCTACGAGCAGTACTTC.

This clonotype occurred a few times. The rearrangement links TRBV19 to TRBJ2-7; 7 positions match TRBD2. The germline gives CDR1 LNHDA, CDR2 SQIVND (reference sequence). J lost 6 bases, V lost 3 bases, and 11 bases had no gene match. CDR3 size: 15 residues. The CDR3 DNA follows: TGTGCCAGTAGTATCGGTGGACTAGGGTTAGGCGAGCAGTACTTC. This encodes CASSIGGLGLGEQYF. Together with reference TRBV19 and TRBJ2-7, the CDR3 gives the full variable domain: DGGITQSPKYLFRKEGQNVTLSCEQNLNHDAMYWYRQDPGQGLRLIYYSQIVNDFQKGDIAEGYSVSREKKESFPLTVTSAQKNPTAFYLCASSIGGLGLGEQYFGPGTRLTVT.

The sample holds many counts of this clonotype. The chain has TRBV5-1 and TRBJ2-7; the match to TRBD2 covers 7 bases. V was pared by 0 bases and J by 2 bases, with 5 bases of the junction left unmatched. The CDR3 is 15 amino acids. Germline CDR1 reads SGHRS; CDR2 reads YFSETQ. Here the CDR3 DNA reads TGCGCCAGCAGCTTGGGGCCTAGCGGACCCTACGAGCAGTACTTC. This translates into CASSLGPSGPYEQYF.

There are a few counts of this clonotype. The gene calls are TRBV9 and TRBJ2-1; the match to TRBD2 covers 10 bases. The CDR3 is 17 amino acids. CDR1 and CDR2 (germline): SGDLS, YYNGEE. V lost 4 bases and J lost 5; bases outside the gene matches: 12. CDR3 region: CASSSPFGTSVDNEQFF. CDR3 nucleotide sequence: TGTGCCAGCAGCTCGCCTTTCGGGACTAGCGTTGACAATGAGCAGTTCTTC.

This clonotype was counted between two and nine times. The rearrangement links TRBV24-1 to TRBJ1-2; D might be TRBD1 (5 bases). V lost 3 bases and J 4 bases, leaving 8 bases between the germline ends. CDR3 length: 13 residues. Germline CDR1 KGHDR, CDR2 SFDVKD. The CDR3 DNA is TGTGCCACCAGTGATGCCGACAGCTATGGCTACACCTTC. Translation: CATSDADSYGYTF.

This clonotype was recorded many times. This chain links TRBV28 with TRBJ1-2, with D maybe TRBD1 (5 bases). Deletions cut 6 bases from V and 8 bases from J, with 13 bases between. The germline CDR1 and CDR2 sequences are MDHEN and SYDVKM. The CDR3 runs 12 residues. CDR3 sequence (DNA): TGTGCCAGCAGCCTCTCAGGGAGGGGCTACACCTTC. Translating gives CASSLSGRGYTF.

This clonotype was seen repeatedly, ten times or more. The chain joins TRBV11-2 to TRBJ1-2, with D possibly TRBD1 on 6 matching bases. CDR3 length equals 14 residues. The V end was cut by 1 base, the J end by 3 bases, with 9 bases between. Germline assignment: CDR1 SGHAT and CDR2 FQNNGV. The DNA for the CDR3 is TGTGCCAGCAGCTTAGGCCCAGGGGACTATGGCTACACCTTC. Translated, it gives CASSLGPGDYGYTF.

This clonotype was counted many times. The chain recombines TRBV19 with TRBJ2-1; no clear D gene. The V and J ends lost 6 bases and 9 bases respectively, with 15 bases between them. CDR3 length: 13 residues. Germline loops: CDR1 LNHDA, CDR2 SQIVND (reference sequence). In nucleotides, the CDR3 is TGTGCCAGTAGGGACCCCTGGATCAGTGAGCAGTTCTTC. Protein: CASRDPWISEQFF.

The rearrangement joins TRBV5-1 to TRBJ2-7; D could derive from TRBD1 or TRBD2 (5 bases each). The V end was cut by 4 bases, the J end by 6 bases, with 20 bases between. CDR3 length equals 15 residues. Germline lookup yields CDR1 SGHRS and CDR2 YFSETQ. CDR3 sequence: CASSLGDLRGSEQYF. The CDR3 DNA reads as TGCGCCAGCAGCCTTGGGGACCTCCGCGGATCCGAGCAGTACTTC.